Shown below are 8 T cell receptor beta chains from a single sample sequenced in a study of lymphopenia after photon versus proton radiotherapy. Assay: immunoSEQ multiplex PCR; the TCRdb copy retains only in-frame clones and omits some. This table has roughly 150,000 clones, 75% to 90% appearing once. The source material was peripheral blood, sampled from a patient treated with photon-based radiotherapy. These receptors all come from a man in his fifties or sixties with gastric cancer.

The chain couples TRBV6-4 to TRBJ1-1; tentative D call: TRBD1 (5 bases). Germline loops: CDR1 MRHNA, CDR2 SNTAGT. CDR3 length: 14 amino acids. The ends were cut back, 2 bases at V and 4 bases at J, with 11 bases in the middle. The CDR3 bases are TGTGCCAGCAGTGACGGCGGGGGGGTCACTGAAGCTTTCTTT. Amino acid sequence: CASSDGGGVTEAFF.

V usage is TRBV2 and J usage is TRBJ2-1, with D perhaps TRBD1 or TRBD2 (5 bases each). Trimming pared 6 bases from V and 9 bases from J, leaving 12 bases between. The CDR3 runs to 12 residues. CDR1 and CDR2 (germline): SNHLY, FYNNEI. CDR3 residues: CASRRGSIEQFF. The CDR3 region has the DNA TGTGCCAGCAGGAGGGGATCTATTGAGCAGTTCTTC.

The chain recombines TRBV5-1 with TRBJ2-7; 9 bases fit TRBD2. The V gene's germline CDR1 is SGHRS and CDR2 YFSETQ. The CDR3 loop spans 17 amino acids. V dropped 2 bases and J dropped 0; count of bases not matched to a gene: 9. The CDR3 DNA sequence: TGCGCCAGCAGCTTTTCCGGACTAGCGCTGAGCTCCTACGAGCAGTACTTC. Protein product: CASSFSGLALSSYEQYF.

The J gene is TRBJ1-4, the V gene TRBV27, with D perhaps matching TRBD1 (5 bases). The CDR3 is 18 residues long. With 2 bases removed from V and 3 bases from J, the gap between germline ends came to 19 bases. Germline V gives CDR1 MNHEY, CDR2 SMNVEV (reference sequence). CDR3 in amino acids: CASSLPRDGRWANEKLFF. The CDR3 DNA is TGTGCCAGCAGTTTACCCCGGGACGGACGGTGGGCTAATGAAAAACTGTTTTTT. Full variable domain (missing parts from reference TRBV27 and TRBJ1-4): EAQVTQNPRYLITVTGKKLTVTCSQNMNHEYMSWYRQDPGLGLRQIYYSMNVEVTDKGDVPEGYKVSRKEKRNFPLILESPSPNQTSLYFCASSLPRDGRWANEKLFFGSGTQLSVL.

The chain is built from TRBV2 and TRBJ1-4, with a weak D call TRBD1 (5 bases). The germline V and J ends were trimmed by 5 bases and 0 bases, with 7 bases remaining between them. Per the germline V gene, CDR1 is SNHLY and CDR2 is FYNNEI. This CDR3 has 14 amino acids. The CDR3 sequence is CASSPTATNEKLFF. The DNA of the CDR3 is TGTGCCAGCAGTCCGACAGCAACTAATGAAAAACTGTTTTTT.

This chain links TRBV18 with TRBJ2-7; 10 nucleotides align to TRBD2. The J segment lost 2 bases and the V segment lost 3 bases, leaving 4 bases of the junction unmatched. CDR3 size: 15 residues. CDR1 and CDR2 (germline): KGHSH, LQKENI. The CDR3 reads CASSPTSGFTYEQYF. CDR3 DNA sequence: TGTGCCAGCTCACCGACTAGCGGGTTCACCTACGAGCAGTACTTC.

The sample holds one count of this clone. DNA for the CDR3: TGTGCCAGCAGCGCTAGTTTAGATAACTATGGCTACACCTTC. Protein sequence: CASSASLDNYGYTF. The chain carries TRBV9 and TRBJ1-2; D ambiguous. Trimming took 3 bases from V and 1 from J, leaving 10 bases between them. CDR1 and CDR2 (germline): SGDLS, YYNGEE. CDR3 length equals 14 residues.

The chain has TRBV10-3 and TRBJ2-5; 15 bases fit TRBD2. The CDR3 spans 14 residues. The V gene's germline CDR1 is ENHRY and CDR2 SYGVKD. In DNA, the CDR3 is TGTTCATCGGGACTAGCGGGAGGCTCGGAGACCCAGTACTTC. This gives the protein CSSGLAGGSETQYF.